This record covers a single T cell receptor beta chain. No antigen is known for it. The data originate from a study of Tregs in tolerant kidney transplant recipients. Some clones are missing from TCRdb's copy, which holds only in-frame ones; the method was immunoSEQ multiplex PCR. The profile shows approximately 43,000 clones, about 89% of them singletons. Whole-study findings and limits: Expanding Tregs on activated donor B cells appeared to best identify donor-specific TCRbeta clones.

Unstimulated Tregs (CD4+CD25+CD127-) and CD4+CD25- non-Tregs were sorted from PBMCs. The CDR3 is made up of 13 amino acids. From germline, CDR1 is MNHEY and CDR2 SVGAGI. The V gene lost 3 bases and the J gene lost 4 bases, with 9 bases spanning the gap. Sequencing was done on a sample of Tregs from blood. The V call is TRBV6-5, the J call TRBJ1-2, with no clear D. This clonotype was sampled from a human donor in good health. CDR3 nucleotide sequence: TGTGCCAGCAGTTATCGGGAAACCTATGGCTACACCTTC. Encoded protein: CASSYRETYGYTF.